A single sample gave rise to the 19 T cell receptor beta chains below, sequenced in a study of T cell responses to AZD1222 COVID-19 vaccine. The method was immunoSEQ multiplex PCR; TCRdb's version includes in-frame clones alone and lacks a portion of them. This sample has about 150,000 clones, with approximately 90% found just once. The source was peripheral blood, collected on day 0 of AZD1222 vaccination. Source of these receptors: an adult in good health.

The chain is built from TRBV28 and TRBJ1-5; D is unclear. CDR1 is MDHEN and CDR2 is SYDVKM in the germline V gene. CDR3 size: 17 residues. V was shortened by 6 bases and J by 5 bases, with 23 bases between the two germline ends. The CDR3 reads CASSPLGFGVEDQPQHF. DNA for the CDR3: TGTGCCAGCAGCCCCCTCGGTTTCGGGGTGGAAGATCAGCCCCAGCATTTT.

The CDR3 here is CASSQADTANTEAFF. The CDR3 DNA is TGTGCCAGCAGCCAAGCCGACACGGCTAACACTGAAGCTTTCTTT. This chain uses TRBV4-2 with TRBJ1-1; D not resolved. The ends were cut back, 1 base at V and 2 bases at J, with 11 bases in the middle. Germline-derived CDR1 and CDR2 are LGHNA and YNFKEQ. The CDR3 runs 15 residues.

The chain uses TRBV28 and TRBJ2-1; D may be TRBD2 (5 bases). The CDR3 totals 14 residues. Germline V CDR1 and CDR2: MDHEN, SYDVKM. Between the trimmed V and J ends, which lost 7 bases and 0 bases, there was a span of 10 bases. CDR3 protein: CASTRDVSYNEQFF. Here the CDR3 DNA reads TGTGCCAGCACTCGGGATGTCTCCTACAATGAGCAGTTCTTC. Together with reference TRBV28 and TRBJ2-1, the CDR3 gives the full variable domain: DVKVTQSSRYLVKRTGEKVFLECVQDMDHENMFWYRQDPGLGLRLIYFSYDVKMKEKGDIPEGYSVSREKKERFSLILESASTNQTSMYLCASTRDVSYNEQFFGPGTRLTVL.

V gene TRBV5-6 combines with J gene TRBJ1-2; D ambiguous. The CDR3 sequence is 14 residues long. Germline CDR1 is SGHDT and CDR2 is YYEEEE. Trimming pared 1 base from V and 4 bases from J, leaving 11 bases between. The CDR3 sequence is CASSLSGVVYGYTF. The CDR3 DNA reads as TGTGCCAGCAGCTTGTCTGGGGTCGTCTATGGCTACACCTTC.

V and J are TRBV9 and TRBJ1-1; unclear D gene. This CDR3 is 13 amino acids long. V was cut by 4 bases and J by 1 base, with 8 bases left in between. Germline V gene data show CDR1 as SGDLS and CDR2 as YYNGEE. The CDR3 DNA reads TGTGCCAGCAGCCTCTATAGGAACACTGAAGCTTTCTTT. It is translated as CASSLYRNTEAFF.

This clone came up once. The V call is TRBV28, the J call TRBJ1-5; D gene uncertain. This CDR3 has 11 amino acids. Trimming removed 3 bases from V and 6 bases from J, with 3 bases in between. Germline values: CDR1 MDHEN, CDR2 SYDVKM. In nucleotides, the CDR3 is TGTGCCAGCAGTTTTGGTCAGCCCCAGCATTTT. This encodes CASSFGQPQHF.

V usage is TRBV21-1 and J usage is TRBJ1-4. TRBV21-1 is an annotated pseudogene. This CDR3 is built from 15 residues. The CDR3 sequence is CASSETRVGGEKLFF. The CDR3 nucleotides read TGTGCCAGCAGCGAAACCAGGGTAGGCGGGGAAAAACTGTTTTTT.

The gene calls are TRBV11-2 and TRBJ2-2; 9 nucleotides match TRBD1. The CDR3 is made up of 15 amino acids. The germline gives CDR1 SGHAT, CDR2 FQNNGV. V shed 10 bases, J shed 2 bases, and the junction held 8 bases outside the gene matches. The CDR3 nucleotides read TGTGCCACCGAGCCGGACAGGGGAAACACCGGGGAGCTGTTTTTT. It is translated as CATEPDRGNTGELFF. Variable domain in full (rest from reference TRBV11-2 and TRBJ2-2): EAGVAQSPRYKIIEKRQSVAFWCNPISGHATLYWYQQILGQGPKLLIQFQNNGVVDDSQLPKDRFSAERLKGVDSTLKIQPAKLEDSAVYLCATEPDRGNTGELFFGEGSRLTVL.

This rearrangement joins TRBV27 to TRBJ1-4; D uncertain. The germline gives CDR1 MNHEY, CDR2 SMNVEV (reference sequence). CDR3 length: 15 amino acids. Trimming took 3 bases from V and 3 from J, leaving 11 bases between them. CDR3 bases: TGTGCCAGCAGTTTGTCCGGGCTGGCTAATGAAAAACTGTTTTTT. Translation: CASSLSGLANEKLFF.

The CDR3 loop is CASSLLQGDVQPQHF. CDR3 DNA: TGTGCCAGCAGCCTATTACAGGGTGATGTCCAGCCCCAGCATTTT. This chain uses TRBV28 with TRBJ1-5; D perhaps matches TRBD1 (6 bases). Per the germline V gene, CDR1 is MDHEN and CDR2 is SYDVKM. Trimming took 6 bases from V and 7 from J, leaving 19 bases between them. The CDR3 consists of 15 residues.

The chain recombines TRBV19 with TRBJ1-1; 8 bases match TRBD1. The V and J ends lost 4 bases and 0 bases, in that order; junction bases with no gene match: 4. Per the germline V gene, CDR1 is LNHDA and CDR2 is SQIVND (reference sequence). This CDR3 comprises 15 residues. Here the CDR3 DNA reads TGTGCCAGTAGTACGGGACAGGTGTTGAACACTGAAGCTTTCTTT. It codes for CASSTGQVLNTEAFF.

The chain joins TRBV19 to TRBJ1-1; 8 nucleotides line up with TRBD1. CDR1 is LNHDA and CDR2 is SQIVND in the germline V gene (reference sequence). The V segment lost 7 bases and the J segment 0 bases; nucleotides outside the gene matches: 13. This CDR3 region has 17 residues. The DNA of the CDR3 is TGTGCCAGTATCAAACGGGGGACAGGTGCTATGAACACTGAAGCTTTCTTT. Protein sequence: CASIKRGTGAMNTEAFF.

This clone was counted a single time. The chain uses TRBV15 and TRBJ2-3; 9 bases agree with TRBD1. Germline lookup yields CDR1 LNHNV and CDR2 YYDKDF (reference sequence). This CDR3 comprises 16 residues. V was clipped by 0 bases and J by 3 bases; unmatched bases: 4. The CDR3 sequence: CATSRDPGTGTDTQYF. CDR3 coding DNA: TGTGCCACCAGCAGAGACCCCGGGACAGGGACAGATACGCAGTATTTT.

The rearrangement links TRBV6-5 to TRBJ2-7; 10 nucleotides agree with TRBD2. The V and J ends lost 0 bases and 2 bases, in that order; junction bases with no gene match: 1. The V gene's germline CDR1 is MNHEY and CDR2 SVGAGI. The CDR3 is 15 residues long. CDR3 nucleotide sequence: TGTGCCAGCAGTTACTCTCTAGCGGGGGCCTACGAGCAGTACTTC. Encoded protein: CASSYSLAGAYEQYF.

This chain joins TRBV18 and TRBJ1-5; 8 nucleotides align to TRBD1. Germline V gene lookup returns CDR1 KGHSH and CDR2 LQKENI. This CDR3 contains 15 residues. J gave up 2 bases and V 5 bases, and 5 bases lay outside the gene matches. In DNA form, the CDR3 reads TGTGCCAGCTCAGCACAGGGGGGGGGCAATCAGCCCCAGCATTTT. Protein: CASSAQGGGNQPQHF.

CDR3 sequence (DNA): TGTGCCAGCAGGACATGGGGGGTTTACTATGGCTACACCTTC. Translating it yields CASRTWGVYYGYTF. The chain couples TRBV5-6 to TRBJ1-2; a possible D gene is TRBD1 (5 bases). This CDR3 spans 14 amino acids. V was shortened by 5 bases and J by 3 bases, with 14 bases between the two germline ends. The germline CDR1 and CDR2 sequences are SGHDT and YYEEEE.

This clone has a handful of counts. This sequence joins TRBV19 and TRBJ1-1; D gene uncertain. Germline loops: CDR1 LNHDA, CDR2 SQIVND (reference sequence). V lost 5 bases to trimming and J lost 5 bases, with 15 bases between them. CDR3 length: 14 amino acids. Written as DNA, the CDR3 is TGTGCCAGTAGTGCAGGTCCCAGTGGAACTGAAGCTTTCTTT. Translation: CASSAGPSGTEAFF.

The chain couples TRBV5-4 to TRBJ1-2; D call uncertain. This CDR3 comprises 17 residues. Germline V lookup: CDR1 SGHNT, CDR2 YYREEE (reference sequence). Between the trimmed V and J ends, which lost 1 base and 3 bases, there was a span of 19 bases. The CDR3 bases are TGTGCCAGCAGCTTGAACACCTTAGGAAACAGTGACTATGGCTACACCTTC. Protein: CASSLNTLGNSDYGYTF.

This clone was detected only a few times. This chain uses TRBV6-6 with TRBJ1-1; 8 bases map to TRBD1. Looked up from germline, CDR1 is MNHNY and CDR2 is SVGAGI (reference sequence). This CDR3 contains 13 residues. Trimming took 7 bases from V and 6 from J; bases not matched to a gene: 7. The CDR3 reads CASTAQGASEAFF. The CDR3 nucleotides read TGTGCCAGCACCGCTCAGGGGGCCTCTGAAGCTTTCTTT.